This T cell receptor beta chain was documented in a study of beta chain features in type 1 diabetes. This clone was counted a few times. The antigen remains undetermined. Reverse transcribing all isolated RNA meant expressed TCRB transcripts were sequenced. Repertoires were generated with immunoSEQ multiplex PCR, while TCRdb's copy carries only in-frame clones and drops some. The table shows about 150,000 clones, with about 10% occurring only once. This CDR3 is 11 amino acids long. The germline V gene encodes CDR1 DFQATT and CDR2 SNEGSKA (reference sequence). V dropped 8 bases and J dropped 4 bases, with 9 bases sitting between them. Overall study findings and caveats: Among patients with Type 1 diabetes, TCRB CDR3s were moderately but significantly shorter in every one of the four CD4+ subsets.

This TCR derives from a young woman with type 1 diabetes. The sample consisted of central memory CD4+ T cells from blood. The gene calls are TRBV20-1 and TRBJ2-1, with D possibly TRBD1 on 5 matching bases. The CDR3 here is CSLGAYNEQFF. DNA of the CDR3: TGCAGTCTTGGGGCGTACAATGAGCAGTTCTTC.